The source of this T cell receptor (beta chain) is a study of OX40 agonist ivuxolimab in advanced cancers. Across the study: A partial response was reached by three patients: one with hepatocellular carcinoma and two with cutaneous melanoma.

Whole-study findings and limits: Averaged across samples, CD8+ T cells carried more expanded clones than CD4+ did.

With regard to this clone: Its target is not known.

Profiled with immunoSEQ multiplex PCR; TCRdb holds only in-frame clones, not every one. In the table there are about 86,000 clones, around 88% of which are singletons. The CDR3 spans 14 residues. The germline CDR1 and CDR2 sequences are SGHTA and FQGNSA. Trimming shortened V by 2 bases and J by 5 bases, and 7 bases separated the two germline ends. Sample: CD4+ or CD8+ T cells sorted from blood, taken in a trial of the OX40 agonist ivuxolimab. The clonotype comes from an adult with an advanced solid tumor such as melanoma, head and neck, liver or kidney cancer. This chain joins TRBV7-2 and TRBJ1-6, with no clear D. The CDR3 bases are TGTGCCAGCAGCTTAAACGGCCATAATTCACCCCTCCACTTT. This gives the protein CASSLNGHNSPLHF.